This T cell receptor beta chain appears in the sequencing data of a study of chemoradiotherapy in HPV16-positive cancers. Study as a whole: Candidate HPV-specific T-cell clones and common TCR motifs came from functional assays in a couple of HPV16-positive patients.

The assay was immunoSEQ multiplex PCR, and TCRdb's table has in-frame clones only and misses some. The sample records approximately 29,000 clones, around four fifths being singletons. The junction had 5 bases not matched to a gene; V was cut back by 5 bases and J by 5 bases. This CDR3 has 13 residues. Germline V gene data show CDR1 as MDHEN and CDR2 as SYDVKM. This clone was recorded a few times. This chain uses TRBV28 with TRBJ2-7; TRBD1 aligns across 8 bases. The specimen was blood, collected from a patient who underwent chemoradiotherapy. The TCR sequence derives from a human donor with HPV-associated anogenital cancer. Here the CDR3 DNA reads TGTGCCAGCAGTCCCCCGGACAGGGACGAGCAGTACTTC. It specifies CASSPPDRDEQYF.